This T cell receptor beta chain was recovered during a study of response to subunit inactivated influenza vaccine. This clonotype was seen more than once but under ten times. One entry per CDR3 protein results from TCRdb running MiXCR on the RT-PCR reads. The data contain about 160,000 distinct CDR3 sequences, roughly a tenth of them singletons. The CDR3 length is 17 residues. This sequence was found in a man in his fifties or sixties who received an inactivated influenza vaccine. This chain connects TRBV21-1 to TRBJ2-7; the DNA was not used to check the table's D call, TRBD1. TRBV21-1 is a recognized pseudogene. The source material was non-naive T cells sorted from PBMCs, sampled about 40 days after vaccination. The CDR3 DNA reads TGTGCCAGCAGCAAGATAAAGGGGTGGGGTTATTCCCACGAGCAGTACTTC. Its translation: CASSKIKGWGYSHEQYF.